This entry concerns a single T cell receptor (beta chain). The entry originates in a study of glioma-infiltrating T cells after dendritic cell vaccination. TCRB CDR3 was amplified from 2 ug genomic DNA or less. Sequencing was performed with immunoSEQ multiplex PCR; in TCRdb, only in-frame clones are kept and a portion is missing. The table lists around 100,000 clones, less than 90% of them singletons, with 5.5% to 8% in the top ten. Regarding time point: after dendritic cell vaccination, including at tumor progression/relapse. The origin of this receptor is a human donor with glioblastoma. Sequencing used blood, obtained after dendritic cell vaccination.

The CDR3 loop reads CASSGGASIISYEQYF. CDR3 bases: TGTGCCAGTAGCGGGGGGGCTTCAATCATCTCCTACGAGCAGTACTTC. The rearrangement joins TRBV7-9 to TRBJ2-7, with 11 bases matching TRBD2. The CDR3 runs to 16 residues. The ends lost 9 bases at V and 0 bases at J; junction bases unmatched: 10. Germline loops: CDR1 SEHNR, CDR2 FQNEAQ (reference sequence).